This TCR beta chain was identified in a study of T cell responses to AZD1222 COVID-19 vaccine. J was trimmed by 4 bases and V by 3 bases; bases with no gene match: 5. This CDR3 has 16 amino acids. CDR1 and CDR2 (germline): LGHDT, YNNKEL (reference sequence). General observations from the study: Just a handful of AZD1222 recipients tested seropositive at baseline. Sampling captured repertoires only after the peak T cell response. Among the donors, most were white British and more were female, and clonal diversity was possibly underestimated.

On this clone itself: Its antigen is unidentified.

Method: immunoSEQ multiplex PCR; TCRdb's copy keeps in-frame clones and lacks some. The sample includes over 120,000 clones, 92% of them seen just once. The chain carries TRBV3-1 (or the pseudogene TRBV3-2) and TRBJ2-1; 11 bases map to TRBD2. Sequences were derived from peripheral blood, sampled 28 days after the second AZD1222 dose. The clonotype was recovered from an adult who received the AZD1222 COVID-19 vaccine. The CDR3 DNA reads as TGTGCCAGCAGCCAGGGACTAGCGGATACGTACAATGAGCAGTTCTTC. Its protein is CASSQGLADTYNEQFF.